These 30 T cell receptor beta chains share one sample of origin, sequenced in a study of CD8+ T cells in alopecia areata. Isolated RNA was reverse transcribed into cDNA used as the sequencing template. The repertoire was sequenced with immunoSEQ multiplex PCR; TCRdb's copy has only in-frame clones and lacks some. The repertoire holds more than 90,000 clones, with approximately 52% as singletons. The treatment here: oral pan-JAK inhibitor, 5-10 mg twice daily. The sequencing here drew on CD8+ T cells sorted from blood, taken at week 4, from a patient treated with tofacitinib. All receptors come from a human donor with alopecia areata.

In its sample, this clone was seen once. The chain uses TRBV2 and TRBJ2-7, with 8 bases aligning to TRBD2. The CDR3 is made up of 16 amino acids. V lost 1 base and J lost 1; bases outside the gene matches: 6. Germline CDR1 is SNHLY and CDR2 is FYNNEI. The CDR3 bases are TGTGCCAGCAGTGAAGTAGAAGCGGGGGCGTCCTACGAGCAGTACTTC. Translating gives CASSEVEAGASYEQYF.

Only a few counts were recorded for this clone. The chain combines TRBV7-9 with TRBJ1-1; 8 bases map to TRBD1. Looked up from germline, CDR1 is SEHNR and CDR2 is FQNEAQ (reference sequence). V shed 4 bases, J shed 3 bases, and the junction held 7 bases outside the gene matches. The CDR3 is 15 residues long. The CDR3 DNA sequence: TGTGCCAGCAGCTCGCGGACAGGGCGGGACACTGAAGCTTTCTTT. It is translated as CASSSRTGRDTEAFF.

This rearrangement joins TRBV28 to TRBJ2-3; D gene unclear. This CDR3 contains 9 residues. V dropped 7 bases and J dropped 8 bases, with 4 bases sitting between them. The germline V gene encodes CDR1 MDHEN and CDR2 SYDVKM. As DNA, the CDR3 is TGTGCCAGCATGGGTACGCAGTATTTT. As protein: CASMGTQYF.

The chain recombines TRBV4-3 with TRBJ2-3, with 9 bases lining up with TRBD1. The CDR3 is made up of 14 amino acids. Trimming removed 4 bases from V and 4 bases from J; junction bases left unmatched: 3. Germline V gene sequence: CDR1 LGHNA, CDR2 YSLEER. In DNA form, the CDR3 reads TGCGCCAGCAGCCCGGGACAGGGACCAGATACGCAGTATTTT. Its translation is CASSPGQGPDTQYF.

This clone was seen a handful of times. V and J are TRBV19 and TRBJ1-5; D is undetermined. The CDR3 length is 14 residues. V lost 7 bases to trimming and J lost 7 bases, with 17 bases between them. Germline V gene sequence: CDR1 LNHDA, CDR2 SQIVND (reference sequence). The CDR3 sequence: CASTSERFYQPQHF. Written as DNA, the CDR3 is TGTGCCAGTACCTCCGAGCGATTTTACCAGCCCCAGCATTTT. The full variable domain, with the rest looked up from reference TRBV19 and TRBJ1-5, is DGGITQSPKYLFRKEGQNVTLSCEQNLNHDAMYWYRQDPGQGLRLIYYSQIVNDFQKGDIAEGYSVSREKKESFPLTVTSAQKNPTAFYLCASTSERFYQPQHFGDGTRLSIL.

The sample holds one count of this clone. The rearrangement uses TRBV6-6 and TRBJ2-7, with D uncertain. Deletions cut 6 bases from V and 2 bases from J, with 14 bases between. Germline values: CDR1 MNHNY, CDR2 SVGAGI (reference sequence). This CDR3 spans 14 amino acids. For the CDR3, the DNA is TGTGCCAGCAGCCCTCTTGAAGCTGCCTACGAGCAGTACTTC. Protein product: CASSPLEAAYEQYF.

V usage is TRBV28 and J usage is TRBJ1-2; 7 nucleotides agree with TRBD1. The CDR3 has 13 residues. Germline V gives CDR1 MDHEN, CDR2 SYDVKM. V lost 5 bases to trimming and J lost 7 bases; unmatched junction nucleotides: 7. The CDR3 region is CASSATGEIGYTF. Written as DNA, the CDR3 is TGTGCCAGCAGTGCTACAGGGGAGATTGGCTACACCTTC.

This chain uses TRBV4-1 with TRBJ2-7, with D unresolved. This CDR3 is 14 amino acids long. Germline V CDR1 and CDR2: MGHRA, YSYEKL. The V end lost 1 base, the J end lost 4 bases, and 11 bases lay between the germline ends. CDR3 coding DNA: TGCGCCAGCAGCCAAGTGGGTCTGGGGTACGAGCAGTACTTC. Residues: CASSQVGLGYEQYF.

This clone was counted a few times. V usage is TRBV29-1 and J usage is TRBJ2-5, with 8 bases identical to TRBD2. The length of the CDR3 is 12 residues. Germline CDR1 and CDR2: SQVTM and ANQGSEA. After removal of 1 base from V and 5 bases from J, the junction contained 0 bases not matched to a gene. Here the CDR3 DNA reads TGCAGCGTTGAAGGACTAGCGGAGACCCAGTACTTC. Its translation is CSVEGLAETQYF.

This clone appeared a few times. This chain connects TRBV29-1 to TRBJ2-1, with TRBD1 as a possible D gene (5 bases). The germline V gene has CDR1 SQVTM and CDR2 ANQGSEA. The CDR3 has 12 residues. V lost 1 base and J lost 6, with 7 bases in between. The CDR3 DNA follows: TGCAGCGTTGAAGGGCAGGGCAATGAGCAGTTCTTC. It codes for CSVEGQGNEQFF.

This rearrangement joins TRBV7-8 to TRBJ2-5; TRBD1 might be the D (6 bases). This CDR3 region has 15 residues. Per the germline V gene, CDR1 is SGHVS and CDR2 is FQNEAQ. The V end lost 3 bases, the J end lost 2 bases, and 13 bases lay between the germline ends. The chain's CDR3 is CASSLVGAEQETQYF. The CDR3 nucleotides are TGTGCCAGCAGCTTGGTGGGGGCAGAACAAGAGACCCAGTACTTC.

A remark on this clone: One end of the junction fails to match germline, which may point to a read error. This chain joins TRBV30 and TRBJ1-2, with D hard to call. The CDR3 totals 11 residues. CDR1 and CDR2 (germline): GTSNPN, SVGIG (reference sequence). For the CDR3, the DNA is TGTGCCTGGAGTGGGTCGTACACCTACGCCTTC. Protein: CAWSGSYTYAF.

J is TRBJ1-1 and V is TRBV5-4; D ambiguous. V lost 4 bases to trimming and J lost 0 bases, with 19 bases between them. Germline V gene sequence: CDR1 SGHNT, CDR2 YYREEE (reference sequence). The CDR3 sequence is 17 residues long. The CDR3 DNA reads as TGTGCCAGCAGCCTGACCCCCGGTCAAGCCATGAACACTGAAGCTTTCTTT. Its protein is CASSLTPGQAMNTEAFF.

This clone was detected a few times. This rearrangement joins TRBV29-1 to TRBJ1-2; 7 nucleotides match TRBD1. Trimming cost V 6 bases and J 5 bases; bases outside gene matches: 12. Germline-derived CDR1 and CDR2 are SQVTM and ANQGSEA. The CDR3 sequence is 14 residues long. The CDR3 here is CSVIDRAYLYGYTF. The CDR3 DNA is TGCAGCGTGATCGACAGGGCCTACCTGTATGGCTACACCTTC.

The V gene is TRBV30, the J gene TRBJ2-7; 9 nucleotides match TRBD1. Trimming cost V 5 bases and J 0 bases; bases outside gene matches: 5. Germline V gene lookup returns CDR1 GTSNPN and CDR2 SVGIG (reference sequence). CDR3 size: 14 residues. CDR3 residues: CAWGTGTFSYEQYF. CDR3 DNA sequence: TGTGCCTGGGGGACAGGGACCTTCTCCTACGAGCAGTACTTC.

This clone has only a few counts. The chain couples TRBV15 to TRBJ1-2; D is possibly TRBD1 (5 bases). Trimming took 0 bases from V and 2 from J, leaving 10 bases between them. The germline gives CDR1 LNHNV, CDR2 YYDKDF (reference sequence). The CDR3 covers 15 residues. The CDR3 DNA follows: TGTGCCACCAGCAGAGATCGGGGGTCGAACTATGGCTACACCTTC. Amino acid sequence: CATSRDRGSNYGYTF.

For the CDR3, the DNA is TGTGCCTGTCAACTAGCGGGTGAGACAGATACGCAGTATTTT. This translates into CACQLAGETDTQYF. The chain combines TRBV30 with TRBJ2-3; 9 bases are a match to TRBD2. This CDR3 comprises 14 residues. CDR1 and CDR2 from the germline V gene are GTSNPN and SVGIG (reference sequence). V was clipped by 6 bases and J by 3 bases; unmatched bases: 7.

The rearrangement uses TRBV6-5 and TRBJ2-5, with 7 bases that match TRBD1. Germline trimming cut 0 bases from V and 2 bases from J; bases unmatched to any gene: 3. Germline CDR1 is MNHEY and CDR2 is SVGAGI. This CDR3 has 15 amino acids. CDR3 nucleotides: TGTGCCAGCAGTTACTCGGCAGGGGGTCAAGAGACCCAGTACTTC. This sequence encodes CASSYSAGGQETQYF.

The gene calls are TRBV29-1 and TRBJ1-4; D call uncertain. Germline V gene sequence: CDR1 SQVTM, CDR2 ANQGSEA. The CDR3 runs 13 residues. Trimming shortened V by 3 bases and J by 4 bases, and 9 bases separated the two germline ends. The CDR3 is CSVDVQYNEKLFF. The CDR3 DNA reads TGCAGCGTTGACGTCCAGTATAATGAAAAACTGTTTTTT. The variable domain in full, with the rest retrieved from reference TRBV29-1 and TRBJ1-4, is SAVISQKPSRDICQRGTSLTIQCQVDSQVTMMFWYRQQPGQSLTLIATANQGSEATYESGFVIDKFPISRPNLTFSTLTVSNMSPEDSSIYLCSVDVQYNEKLFFGSGTQLSVL.

The chain employs TRBV29-1 and TRBJ2-1, with D perhaps matching TRBD1 (6 bases). Germline V CDR1 and CDR2: SQVTM, ANQGSEA. This CDR3 is built from 14 residues. Trimming cost V 4 bases and J 2 bases, with 12 bases left between them. The CDR3 region has the DNA TGCAGCGTTGGGGGACACACAACCTACAATGAGCAGTTCTTC. Its protein product is CSVGGHTTYNEQFF.

The J gene is TRBJ2-5, the V gene TRBV25-1; 11 bases are shared with TRBD2. Germline V gene data show CDR1 as MGHDK and CDR2 as SYGVNS. The V segment lost 1 base and the J segment 3 bases; nucleotides outside the gene matches: 4. This CDR3 comprises 16 residues. CDR3 DNA: TGTGCCAGCAGTGAATTTCCTAGCGGGGGGAAAGAGACCCAGTACTTC. Residues: CASSEFPSGGKETQYF.

The CDR3 protein is CASSQGPLGQGTDTQYF. CDR3 nucleotides: TGCGCCAGCAGCCAAGGTCCCCTCGGACAGGGCACAGATACGCAGTATTTT. The chain links TRBV4-1 to TRBJ2-3, with TRBD1 matching over 7 bases. CDR1 and CDR2 from the germline V gene are MGHRA and YSYEKL. The CDR3 contains 17 residues. The V segment lost 1 base and the J segment 1 base; nucleotides outside the gene matches: 8.

This clone was observed a handful of times. The chain couples TRBV7-9 to TRBJ1-2; D gene ambiguous. Trimming cost V 3 bases and J 10 bases, with 12 bases left between them. Germline assignment: CDR1 SEHNR and CDR2 FQNEAQ (reference sequence). The CDR3 sequence is 12 residues long. The CDR3 spells CASSFIAEDYTF. CDR3 DNA sequence: TGTGCCAGCAGCTTTATAGCGGAGGACTACACCTTC.

Worth noting for this clone: Mismatch with germline at one junction end may stem from a read error. The V gene is TRBV6-5, the J gene TRBJ2-4; TRBD1 aligns across 10 bases. There are 12 residues in the CDR3. Looked up from germline, CDR1 is MNHEY and CDR2 is SVGAGI. In nucleotides, the CDR3 is TGTGCCAGCAGTGATCCGCCCGGGACAGGGGCCTTC. It specifies CASSDPPGTGAF.

This clone was observed a few times. The V call is TRBV7-2, the J call TRBJ2-7; possibly TRBD1 or TRBD2 for D (6 bases each). Germline lookup yields CDR1 SGHTA and CDR2 FQGNSA. Deletions cut 3 bases from V and 0 bases from J, with 12 bases between. This CDR3 comprises 15 residues. DNA of the CDR3: TGTGCCAGCAGCTTTATAGGGGGGAGCTCCTACGAGCAGTACTTC. Protein product: CASSFIGGSSYEQYF.

V and J are TRBV27 and TRBJ2-5; D might be TRBD1 or TRBD2, each matching 5 bases. V was pared by 11 bases and J by 3 bases, with 13 bases between. Germline CDR1 is MNHEY and CDR2 is SMNVEV (reference sequence). The CDR3 is 12 residues long. The DNA of the CDR3 is TGTGCCTCAGTGGGGGACGAAGAGACCCAGTACTTC. It encodes CASVGDEETQYF.

This chain links TRBV18 with TRBJ2-3; no definite D call. The CDR3 consists of 11 residues. V lost 7 bases and J lost 5, with 7 bases in between. Germline V CDR1 and CDR2: KGHSH, LQKENI. The CDR3 bases are TGTGCCAGCTTCGGGTTAGATACGCAGTATTTT. Its translation: CASFGLDTQYF.

The chain recombines TRBV30 with TRBJ1-1, with TRBD1 as a possible D gene (5 bases). Trimming pared 6 bases from V and 4 bases from J, leaving 12 bases between. Germline values: CDR1 GTSNPN, CDR2 SVGIG (reference sequence). The CDR3 has 12 residues. CDR3 DNA: TGTGCCTGTCTACCGGGGACCACTGAAGCTTTCTTT. It encodes CACLPGTTEAFF.

The chain employs TRBV4-1 and TRBJ2-5; D may be TRBD1 or TRBD2 (5 bases each). V shed 2 bases and J shed 5 bases, with 12 bases lying between them. The CDR3 consists of 14 residues. Looked up from germline, CDR1 is MGHRA and CDR2 is YSYEKL. The CDR3 protein is CASSQIAGGETQYF. The CDR3 region has the DNA TGCGCCAGCAGCCAAATAGCTGGGGGTGAGACCCAGTACTTC.

This clone was detected only a few times. This chain links TRBV7-9 with TRBJ1-4; D remains unclear. Germline lookup yields CDR1 SEHNR and CDR2 FQNEAQ (reference sequence). CDR3 length: 11 amino acids. The ends were cut back, 3 bases at V and 7 bases at J, with 3 bases in the middle. The DNA for the CDR3 is TGTGCCAGCAGCTTTGGTGAAAAACTGTTTTTT. Translated, it gives CASSFGEKLFF.